This TCR beta chain was sequenced for a study of patients and donors after allogeneic stem cell transplantation. The germline CDR1 and CDR2 sequences are MNHNS and SASEGT. CDR3 length: 14 amino acids. Trimming took off 11 bases at V and 0 bases at J, with 14 bases between the two ends. MiXCR, applied by TCRdb to the RT-PCR reads, yields one record per CDR3 protein. The table shows 900,000 to 1,000,000 distinct CDR3 sequences, with about a sixth occurring only once. The clonotype originates from a human donor who was either an allogeneic HSCT recipient or a stem cell or donor lymphocyte infusion donor (not recorded which). It is not recorded whose cells these are; they may come from a transplant donor. The sequencing input was blood, either unsorted or a sorted T cell fraction (not recorded which). This chain joins TRBV6-1 and TRBJ1-3, with unresolved D. CDR3 region: CASTRGSSGNTIYF. CDR3 sequence (DNA): TGTGCCTCCACGCGGGGTTCCTCTGGAAACACCATATATTTT.